The 18 T cell receptor beta chains reported below all come from one sample, sequenced in a study of blood T cell repertoires in COVID-19. Libraries were prepared by immunoSEQ multiplex PCR; TCRdb keeps only in-frame clonotypes and omits some of them. The sample records approximately 62,000 clones, around 74% being singletons. The sequencing sample was made of peripheral blood. The receptors were sampled from a woman aged 45-65 years with active or convalescent COVID-19.

This clone was counted only a few times. V gene TRBV27 combines with J gene TRBJ1-1, with 8 bases matching TRBD1. Germline lookup yields CDR1 MNHEY and CDR2 SMNVEV (reference sequence). The CDR3 length is 14 residues. The J segment lost 0 bases and the V segment lost 6 bases, leaving 3 bases of the junction unmatched. The chain's CDR3 is CASSDRGMNTEAFF. DNA for the CDR3: TGTGCCAGCAGCGACAGGGGCATGAACACTGAAGCTTTCTTT.

This chain links TRBV6-4 with TRBJ1-6; 7 bases are shared with TRBD1. Germline-derived CDR1 and CDR2 are MRHNA and SNTAGT. The trim removed 9 bases at V and 5 bases at J, leaving 1 base unmatched. The CDR3 has 12 amino acids. The CDR3 bases are TGTGCCAGAACAGGGGATAATTCACCCCTCCACTTT. This codes for CARTGDNSPLHF.

CDR3 nucleotide sequence: TGTGCCAGCAGTGTATTACAGGGGGGTAGTTCACCCCTCCACTTT. Its protein product is CASSVLQGGSSPLHF. The J gene is TRBJ1-6, the V gene TRBV2; 8 positions match TRBD1. The junction had 8 bases not matched to a gene; V was cut back by 4 bases and J by 9 bases. Per germline, CDR1 SNHLY and CDR2 FYNNEI. The CDR3 has 15 residues.

This rearrangement joins TRBV18 to TRBJ2-2; 7 bases match TRBD2. V lost 0 bases, J lost 3 bases, and 7 bases stayed unmatched. Per germline, CDR1 KGHSH and CDR2 LQKENI. There are 17 residues in the CDR3. The CDR3 sequence: CASSPPRENRDTGELFF. The DNA for the CDR3 is TGTGCCAGCTCACCACCGCGGGAGAACCGTGACACCGGGGAGCTGTTTTTT. Together with reference TRBV18 and TRBJ2-2, the CDR3 gives the full variable domain: NAGVMQNPRHLVRRRGQEARLRCSPMKGHSHVYWYRQLPEEGLKFMVYLQKENIIDESGMPKERFSAEFPKEGPSILRIQQVVRGDSAAYFCASSPPRENRDTGELFFGEGSRLTVL.

The gene calls are TRBV4-1 and TRBJ2-1; D is perhaps TRBD2 (7 bases). V lost 4 bases, J lost 7 bases, and 14 bases lay in between. Looked up from germline, CDR1 is MGHRA and CDR2 is YSYEKL. The CDR3 runs to 14 residues. The CDR3 loop is CASSPDRGGNEQFF. The CDR3 region has the DNA TGCGCCAGCAGCCCCGATAGGGGGGGTAATGAGCAGTTCTTC.

The CDR3 loop reads CAWSQGQWRTGYTF. CDR3 in DNA: TGTGCCTGGAGTCAGGGACAGTGGAGAACGGGCTACACCTTC. The chain is built from TRBV30 and TRBJ1-2; TRBD1 matches 7 bases. The CDR3 consists of 14 residues. V was clipped by 2 bases and J by 8 bases; unmatched bases: 11. CDR1 is GTSNPN, CDR2 SVGIG, per germline (reference sequence).

The rearrangement links TRBV30 to TRBJ1-1; D ambiguous. Germline-derived CDR1 and CDR2 are GTSNPN and SVGIG (reference sequence). This CDR3 contains 13 residues. V was shortened by 4 bases and J by 3 bases, with 12 bases between the two germline ends. The CDR3 nucleotides are TGTGCCTGGACCGGGGTGTGGGACACTGAAGCTTTCTTT. This sequence encodes CAWTGVWDTEAFF.

This chain connects TRBV7-2 to TRBJ2-2, with 13 bases that match TRBD2. V lost 2 bases and J lost 4; bases outside the gene matches: 1. The CDR3 sequence is 16 residues long. CDR1 and CDR2 from the germline V gene are SGHTA and FQGNSA. In DNA, the CDR3 is TGTGCCAGCAGCTTAACTAGCGGGAGGGCCACCGGGGAGCTGTTTTTT. Its translation: CASSLTSGRATGELFF.

This chain links TRBV7-9 with TRBJ1-1, with D unresolved. Trimming left V 0 bases short and J 1 base short, with 9 bases between. This CDR3 region has 15 residues. Germline CDR1 reads SEHNR; CDR2 reads FQNEAQ (reference sequence). CDR3 in amino acids: CASSLAVQENTEAFF. The CDR3, as DNA: TGTGCCAGCAGCTTAGCCGTGCAGGAGAACACTGAAGCTTTCTTT.

This rearrangement joins TRBV7-9 to TRBJ2-5, with a weak D call TRBD1 (5 bases). Germline V gene lookup returns CDR1 SEHNR and CDR2 FQNEAQ (reference sequence). Deletions cut 4 bases from V and 0 bases from J, with 18 bases between. CDR3 length equals 17 residues. CDR3: CASSSARAGWDQETQYF. Written as DNA, the CDR3 is TGTGCCAGCAGCTCCGCCAGGGCAGGATGGGACCAAGAGACCCAGTACTTC.

Many counts were recorded for this clone. This chain links TRBV5-1 with TRBJ2-2; TRBD2 matches at 14 bases. This CDR3 has 15 amino acids. V gave up 4 bases and J gave up 6 bases; unmatched junction bases: 2. Germline V gene sequence: CDR1 SGHRS, CDR2 YFSETQ. CDR3 in amino acids: CASSLGLAGAGELFF. As DNA, the CDR3 is TGCGCCAGCAGCCTGGGACTAGCGGGAGCCGGGGAGCTGTTTTTT.

The CDR3 DNA reads as TGTGCCAGCAGCTCAACGGGACAGGGGAGGAAGGGCTACACCTTC. The encoded protein is CASSSTGQGRKGYTF. The chain carries TRBV13 and TRBJ1-2; 10 bases agree with TRBD1. V lost 4 bases to trimming and J lost 8 bases; unmatched junction nucleotides: 10. This CDR3 has 15 residues. From germline, CDR1 is PRHDT and CDR2 FYEKMQ (reference sequence).

The V and J genes are TRBV27 and TRBJ1-4; TRBD1 agrees at 9 bases. The CDR3 runs 17 residues. V lost 0 bases and J lost 2; bases outside the gene matches: 4. CDR1 MNHEY and CDR2 SMNVEV come from the germline V gene (reference sequence). For the CDR3, the DNA is TGTGCCAGCAGTTTATCGGGGACAGGGCGTACTAATGAAAAACTGTTTTTT. As protein: CASSLSGTGRTNEKLFF.

The rearrangement links TRBV6-6 to TRBJ2-3; maybe TRBD2 (6 bases). V was pared by 6 bases and J by 2 bases, with 15 bases between. Germline loops: CDR1 MNHNY, CDR2 SVGAGI (reference sequence). The CDR3 loop spans 15 amino acids. CDR3 sequence: CASSQGLLDTDTQYF. In DNA, the CDR3 is TGTGCCAGCAGCCAGGGACTTCTAGACACAGATACGCAGTATTTT.

V is TRBV7-6 and J is TRBJ2-3, with 8 bases fitting TRBD2. Germline CDR1 SGHVS, CDR2 FNYEAQ. The CDR3 covers 19 residues. J was trimmed by 0 bases and V by 5 bases; bases with no gene match: 16. CDR3 in DNA: TGTGCCAGCAGCCCGTTGGGCAGCGGGGGACCTACTAGCACAGATACGCAGTATTTT. Translated: CASSPLGSGGPTSTDTQYF.

This clone was seen once. The chain joins TRBV7-2 to TRBJ2-7, with TRBD2 matching over 13 bases. CDR3 length: 16 residues. In germline, CDR1 is SGHTA, CDR2 FQGNSA. V gave up 4 bases and J gave up 7 bases; unmatched junction bases: 10. CDR3 in DNA: TGTGCCAGCAGCTCACCCCCGGGACTAGCGGGACGGGAGCAGTACTTC. Translation: CASSSPPGLAGREQYF. Together with reference TRBV7-2 and TRBJ2-7, the CDR3 gives the full variable domain: GAGVSQSPSNKVTEKGKDVELRCDPISGHTALYWYRQSLGQGLEFLIYFQGNSAPDKSGLPSDRFSAERTGGSVSTLTIQRTQQEDSAVYLCASSSPPGLAGREQYFGPGTRLTVT.

The gene calls are TRBV19 and TRBJ1-6; perhaps TRBD1 as D (6 bases). Trimming removed 5 bases from V and 9 bases from J, with 11 bases in between. Germline V lookup: CDR1 LNHDA, CDR2 SQIVND (reference sequence). CDR3 length equals 13 residues. As DNA, the CDR3 is TGTGCCAGTAGTCCGAGGACAGCTTCACCCCTCCACTTT. It encodes CASSPRTASPLHF.

The chain recombines TRBV7-2 with TRBJ2-2; a possible D gene is TRBD1 (6 bases). The V end was cut by 8 bases, the J end by 6 bases, with 16 bases between. The V gene's germline CDR1 is SGHTA and CDR2 FQGNSA. The CDR3 runs to 14 residues. In DNA, the CDR3 is TGTGCCAGCCAGGCGGACAGAAGGGCCGGGGAGCTGTTTTTT. It specifies CASQADRRAGELFF.